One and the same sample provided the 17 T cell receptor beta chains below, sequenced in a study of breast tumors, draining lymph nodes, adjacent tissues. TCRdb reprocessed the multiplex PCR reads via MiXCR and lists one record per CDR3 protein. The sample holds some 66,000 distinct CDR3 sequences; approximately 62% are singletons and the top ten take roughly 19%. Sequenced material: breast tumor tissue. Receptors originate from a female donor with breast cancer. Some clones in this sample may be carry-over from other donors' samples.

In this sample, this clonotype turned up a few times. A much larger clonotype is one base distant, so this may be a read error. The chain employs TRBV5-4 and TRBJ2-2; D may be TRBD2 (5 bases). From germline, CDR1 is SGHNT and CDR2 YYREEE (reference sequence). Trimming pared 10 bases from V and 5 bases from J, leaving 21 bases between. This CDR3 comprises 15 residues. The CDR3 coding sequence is TGTGCCTCGATGTCCCGGGGAGCGCCAACCGGGGAGCTGTTTTTT. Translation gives CASMSRGAPTGELFF.

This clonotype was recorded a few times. CDR3 nucleotides: TGTGCCAGCAGGGGGACAGGGGGCGACGAGCAGTACTTC. It encodes CASRGTGGDEQYF. The chain combines TRBV2 with TRBJ2-7, with 12 positions matching TRBD1. The J segment lost 5 bases and the V segment lost 6 bases, leaving 2 bases of the junction unmatched. Germline-derived CDR1 and CDR2 are SNHLY and FYNNEI. The CDR3 runs 13 residues.

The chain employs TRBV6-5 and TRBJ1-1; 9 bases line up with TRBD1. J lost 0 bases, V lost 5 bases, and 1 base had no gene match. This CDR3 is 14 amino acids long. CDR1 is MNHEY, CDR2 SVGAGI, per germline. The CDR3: CASSGTGLNTEAFF. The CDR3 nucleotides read TGTGCCAGCAGTGGGACAGGGCTGAACACTGAAGCTTTCTTT.

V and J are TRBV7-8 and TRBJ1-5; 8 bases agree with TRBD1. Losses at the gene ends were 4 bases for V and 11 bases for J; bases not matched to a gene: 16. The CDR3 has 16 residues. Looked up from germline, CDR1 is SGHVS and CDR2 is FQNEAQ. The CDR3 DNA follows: TGTGCCAGCAGCTCGTTACAGGGGGAGGGCCAAGAGACCCAGCATTTT. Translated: CASSSLQGEGQETQHF.

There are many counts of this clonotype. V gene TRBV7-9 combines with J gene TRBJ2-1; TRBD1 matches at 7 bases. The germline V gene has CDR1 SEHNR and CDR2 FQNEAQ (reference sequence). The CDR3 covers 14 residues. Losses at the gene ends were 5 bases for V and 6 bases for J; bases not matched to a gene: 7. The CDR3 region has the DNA TGTGCCAGCAGCCGGGCGAGGGGGCTCAATGAGCAGTTCTTC. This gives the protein CASSRARGLNEQFF.

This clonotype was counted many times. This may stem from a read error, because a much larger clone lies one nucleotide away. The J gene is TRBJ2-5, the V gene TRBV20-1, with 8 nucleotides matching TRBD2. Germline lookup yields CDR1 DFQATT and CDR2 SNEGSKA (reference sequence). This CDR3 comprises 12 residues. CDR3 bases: TGCAGTGCTAGCGGGAGGGAAGAGACCCCGTACTTC. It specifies CSASGREETPYF.

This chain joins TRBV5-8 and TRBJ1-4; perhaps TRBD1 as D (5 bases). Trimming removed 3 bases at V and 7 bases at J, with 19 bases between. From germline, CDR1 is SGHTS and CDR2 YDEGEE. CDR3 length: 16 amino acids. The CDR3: CASSWSGEAGSEKLFF. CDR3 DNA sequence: TGTGCCAGCAGCTGGTCGGGGGAGGCAGGGAGTGAAAAACTGTTTTTT.

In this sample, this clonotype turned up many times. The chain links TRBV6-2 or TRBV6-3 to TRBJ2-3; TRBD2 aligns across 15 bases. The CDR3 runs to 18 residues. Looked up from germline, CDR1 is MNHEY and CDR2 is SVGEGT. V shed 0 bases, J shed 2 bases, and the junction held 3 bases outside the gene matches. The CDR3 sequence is CASSYSGLAGGLTDTQYF. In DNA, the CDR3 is TGTGCCAGCAGTTACTCGGGACTAGCGGGAGGACTCACAGATACGCAGTATTTT.

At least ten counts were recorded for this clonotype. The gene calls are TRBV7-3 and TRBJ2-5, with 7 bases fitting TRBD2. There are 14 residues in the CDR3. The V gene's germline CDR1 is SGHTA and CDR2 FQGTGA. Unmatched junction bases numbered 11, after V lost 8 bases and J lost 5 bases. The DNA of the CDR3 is TGTGCCAGCTGGATGGGGGGGGGACGGGAGACCCAGTACTTC. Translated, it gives CASWMGGGRETQYF.

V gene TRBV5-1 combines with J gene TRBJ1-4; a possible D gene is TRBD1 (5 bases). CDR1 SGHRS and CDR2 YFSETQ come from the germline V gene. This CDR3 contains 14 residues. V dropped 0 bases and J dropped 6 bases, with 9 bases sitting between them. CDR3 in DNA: TGCGCCAGCAGCTTGGGCGGGGGGGATGAAAAACTGTTTTTT. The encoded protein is CASSLGGGDEKLFF.

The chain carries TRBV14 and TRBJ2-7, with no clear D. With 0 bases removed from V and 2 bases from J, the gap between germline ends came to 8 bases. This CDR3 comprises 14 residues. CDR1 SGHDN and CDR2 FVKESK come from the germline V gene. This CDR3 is CASSQDWGAYEQYF. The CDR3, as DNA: TGTGCCAGCAGCCAAGATTGGGGTGCCTACGAGCAGTACTTC.

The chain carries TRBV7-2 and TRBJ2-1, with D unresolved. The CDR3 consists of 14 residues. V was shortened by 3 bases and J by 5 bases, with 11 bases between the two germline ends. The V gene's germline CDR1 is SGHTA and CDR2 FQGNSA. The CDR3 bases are TGTGCCAGCAGCTTCCGGGTTGACGACAATGAGCAGTTCTTC. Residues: CASSFRVDDNEQFF.

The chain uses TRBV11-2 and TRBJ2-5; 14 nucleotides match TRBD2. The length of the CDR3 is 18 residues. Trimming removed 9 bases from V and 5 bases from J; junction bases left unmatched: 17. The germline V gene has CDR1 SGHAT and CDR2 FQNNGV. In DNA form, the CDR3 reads TGTGCCAGTAGCCCAACCTCCGGGACTAGCGGGAGTGATGAGACCCAGTACTTC. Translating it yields CASSPTSGTSGSDETQYF.

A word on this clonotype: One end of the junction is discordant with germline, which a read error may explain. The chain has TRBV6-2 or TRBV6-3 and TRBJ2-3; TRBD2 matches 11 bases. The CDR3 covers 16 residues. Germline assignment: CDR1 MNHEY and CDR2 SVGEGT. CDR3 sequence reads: CASSHSKTSGGDTQYF. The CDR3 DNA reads TGTGCCAGCAGTCACTCGAAAACTAGCGGGGGTGATACGCAGTATTTT.

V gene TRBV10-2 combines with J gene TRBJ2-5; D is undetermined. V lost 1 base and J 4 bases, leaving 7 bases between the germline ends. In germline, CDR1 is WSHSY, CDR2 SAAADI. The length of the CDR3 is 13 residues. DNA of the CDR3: TGCGCCAGCAGTGAGTGGCTTTTAGAGACCCAGTACTTC. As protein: CASSEWLLETQYF.

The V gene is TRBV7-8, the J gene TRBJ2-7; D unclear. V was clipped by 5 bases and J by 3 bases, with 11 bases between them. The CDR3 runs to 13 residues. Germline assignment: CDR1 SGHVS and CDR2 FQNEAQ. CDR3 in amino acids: CASSRTKGYEQYF. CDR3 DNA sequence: TGTGCCAGCAGCAGAACGAAAGGCTACGAGCAGTACTTC.

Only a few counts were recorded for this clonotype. The CDR3: CSVGQGFGNQPQHF. CDR3 nucleotides: TGCAGCGTAGGACAGGGGTTCGGCAATCAGCCCCAGCATTTT. This sequence joins TRBV29-1 and TRBJ1-5, with 9 bases matching TRBD1. The CDR3 length is 14 residues. V shed 6 bases, J shed 2 bases, and the junction held 5 bases outside the gene matches. Germline V gene sequence: CDR1 SQVTM, CDR2 ANQGSEA.